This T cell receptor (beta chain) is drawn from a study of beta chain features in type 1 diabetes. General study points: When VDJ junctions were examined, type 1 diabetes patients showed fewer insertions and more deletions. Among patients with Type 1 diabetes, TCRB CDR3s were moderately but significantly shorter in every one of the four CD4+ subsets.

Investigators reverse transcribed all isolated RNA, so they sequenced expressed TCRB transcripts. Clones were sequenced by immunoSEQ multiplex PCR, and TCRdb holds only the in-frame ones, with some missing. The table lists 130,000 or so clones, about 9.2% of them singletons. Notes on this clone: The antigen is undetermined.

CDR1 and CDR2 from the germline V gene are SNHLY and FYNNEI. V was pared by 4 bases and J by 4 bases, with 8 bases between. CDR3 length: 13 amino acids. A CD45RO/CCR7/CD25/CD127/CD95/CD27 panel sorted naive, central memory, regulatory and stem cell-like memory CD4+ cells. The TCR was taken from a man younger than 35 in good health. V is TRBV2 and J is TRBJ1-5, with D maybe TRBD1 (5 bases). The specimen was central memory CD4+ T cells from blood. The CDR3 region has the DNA TGTGCCAGCAGTGTAACAGGTAATCAGCCCCAGCATTTT. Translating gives CASSVTGNQPQHF.